What follows are 28 T cell receptor beta chains derived from one specimen sequenced in a study of regulatory T cells in long-lasting Graves disease. Building the TCR beta libraries relied on iRepertoire HTBI primers, and CDR3 regions underwent Arm-PCR. MiXCR, applied by TCRdb to the multiplex PCR reads, yields one record per CDR3 protein. The sample has over 300,000 distinct CDR3 sequences; around 16% are singletons. Indicated time point: newly diagnosed GD, antithyroid drugs for less than 3 months. RNA isolated from PBMCs was used to make the TCR library. The specimen was peripheral blood mononuclear cells (PBMCs), collected at new diagnosis, from a patient treated with antithyroid drugs. These receptors were taken from a female donor with Graves disease.

This clonotype was counted a single time. This could be a read error, since a much larger clone is one nucleotide away. The chain joins TRBV27 to TRBJ1-4; D may be TRBD1 (5 bases). With 4 bases removed from V and 7 bases from J, the gap between germline ends came to 16 bases. The CDR3 covers 15 residues. Germline V gene sequence: CDR1 MNHEY, CDR2 SMNVEV (reference sequence). The CDR3 bases are TGTGCCAGCAGTTCCAGTGGGGGAGGAGCTGAAAAACTGTTTTTT. Amino acid sequence: CASSSSGGGAEKLFF.

This clonotype came up a few times. The chain recombines TRBV4-2 with TRBJ1-2; D ambiguous. V lost 0 bases to trimming and J lost 4 bases, with 9 bases between them. Germline V gene lookup returns CDR1 LGHNA and CDR2 YNFKEQ. This CDR3 spans 14 amino acids. CDR3 DNA: TGTGCCAGCAGCCAAGATCGGCAGTCCTATGGCTACACCTTC. Its translation is CASSQDRQSYGYTF.

This clonotype was counted between two and nine times. CDR3 region: CASRERQGLDEQFF. In DNA form, the CDR3 reads TGTGCCAGCAGGGAACGACAGGGGTTGGATGAGCAGTTCTTC. The chain is built from TRBV12-3 or TRBV12-4 and TRBJ2-1; 8 nucleotides align to TRBD1. The CDR3 length is 14 residues. Trimming at V came to 6 bases and at J to 8 bases, leaving 9 bases not matched to a gene.

The chain links TRBV20-1 to TRBJ2-1; D may be TRBD1 (6 bases). Germline loops: CDR1 DFQATT, CDR2 SNEGSKA (reference sequence). The CDR3 is made up of 14 amino acids. Trimming took 4 bases from V and 10 from J, leaving 20 bases between them. The CDR3 DNA sequence: TGCAGTGCTACCTCGGGACAATATACCGGGGAGCAGTTCTTC. Amino acid sequence: CSATSGQYTGEQFF.

This chain joins TRBV3-1 and TRBJ2-5, with D tentatively TRBD2 (7 bases). The CDR3 is 15 residues long. CDR1 and CDR2 (germline): LGHDT, YNNKEL (reference sequence). V gave up 7 bases and J gave up 2 bases, with 17 bases separating them. CDR3: CASTILRGGQETQYF. Written as DNA, the CDR3 is TGTGCCAGCACCATATTGAGGGGGGGACAAGAGACCCAGTACTTC.

This clonotype has at least ten counts. The chain carries TRBV20-1 and TRBJ2-2; 9 bases match TRBD1. This CDR3 spans 17 amino acids. CDR1 and CDR2 from the germline V gene are DFQATT and SNEGSKA (reference sequence). Trimming at V came to 6 bases and at J to 4 bases, leaving 15 bases not matched to a gene. CDR3 in DNA: TGCAGTGCGCTCCCCCTACAGGGGGCGATGAGCACCGGGGAGCTGTTTTTT. This encodes CSALPLQGAMSTGELFF.

This clonotype was seen at least ten times. This chain links TRBV24-1 with TRBJ2-1; 16 nucleotides align to TRBD2. Trimming cost V 3 bases and J 8 bases; bases outside gene matches: 6. This CDR3 is built from 17 residues. Germline V gene lookup returns CDR1 KGHDR and CDR2 SFDVKD. CDR3 loop: CATSDPGTSGGGDEQFF. In nucleotides, the CDR3 is TGTGCCACCAGTGATCCCGGGACTAGCGGGGGGGGGGATGAGCAGTTCTTC.

The chain recombines TRBV9 with TRBJ2-7, with 13 bases lining up with TRBD2. CDR3 length equals 18 residues. Trimming took 3 bases from V and 2 from J; bases not matched to a gene: 11. CDR1 is SGDLS, CDR2 YYNGEE, per germline. CDR3 amino acids: CASSATLPGLAGTYEQYF. In DNA, the CDR3 is TGTGCCAGCAGCGCCACCCTACCGGGACTAGCGGGAACCTACGAGCAGTACTTC.

This clonotype was seen more than once but under ten times. This rearrangement joins TRBV5-5 to TRBJ1-6; possible D gene TRBD1, 5 bases. Germline V gene data show CDR1 as SGHKS and CDR2 as YYEKEE (reference sequence). The length of the CDR3 is 14 residues. The ends were cut back, 2 bases at V and 8 bases at J, with 11 bases in the middle. CDR3 in amino acids: CASSFGAKDSPLHF. The CDR3 nucleotides read TGTGCCAGCAGCTTTGGGGCTAAAGATTCACCCCTCCACTTT.

In its sample, this clonotype was seen many times. The V call is TRBV7-2, the J call TRBJ2-1; the match to TRBD2 covers 7 bases. This CDR3 comprises 14 residues. Trimming removed 1 base from V and 5 bases from J; junction bases left unmatched: 2. Germline-derived CDR1 and CDR2 are SGHTA and FQGNSA. CDR3 DNA: TGTGCCAGCAGCTTAGAGGCGGGGGACAATGAGCAGTTCTTC. Encoded protein: CASSLEAGDNEQFF.

At least ten counts were recorded for this clonotype. The chain uses TRBV27 and TRBJ1-1, with 7 bases aligning to TRBD1. The V gene end was trimmed by 1 base and the J gene end by 7 bases; junction bases not matched to a gene: 3. The CDR3 is 13 amino acids. Germline V gene sequence: CDR1 MNHEY, CDR2 SMNVEV (reference sequence). CDR3 nucleotide sequence: TGTGCCAGCAGTTTATACGGGACAGTTGAAGCTTTCTTT. Protein sequence: CASSLYGTVEAFF.

This clonotype was recorded many times. The V gene is TRBV3-1, the J gene TRBJ2-7; 8 nucleotides line up with TRBD1. Losses at the gene ends were 3 bases for V and 1 base for J; bases not matched to a gene: 8. Germline CDR1 LGHDT, CDR2 YNNKEL (reference sequence). The CDR3 totals 16 residues. The CDR3: CASSHLRQGPSYEQYF. The CDR3, as DNA: TGTGCCAGCAGCCACTTACGACAGGGGCCTTCCTACGAGCAGTACTTC.

This clonotype showed up many times. The CDR3 region has the DNA TGTGCCAGCAGTGAAGGACAGGGGGACTCACCCCTCCACTTT. This encodes CASSEGQGDSPLHF. The chain uses TRBV2 and TRBJ1-6; 9 positions agree with TRBD1. This CDR3 contains 14 residues. V lost 1 base, J lost 10 bases, and 2 bases stayed unmatched. Per the germline V gene, CDR1 is SNHLY and CDR2 is FYNNEI.

V and J are TRBV27 and TRBJ1-1; 8 bases align to TRBD1. The CDR3 runs 15 residues. Per the germline V gene, CDR1 is MNHEY and CDR2 is SMNVEV (reference sequence). Germline trimming cut 2 bases from V and 5 bases from J; bases unmatched to any gene: 7. CDR3 loop: CASSLSAGGGTEAFF. The CDR3 DNA is TGTGCCAGCAGTTTAAGCGCAGGGGGCGGGACTGAAGCTTTCTTT.

In its sample, this clonotype was seen many times. The chain carries TRBV20-1 and TRBJ2-7; no firm D call. V dropped 5 bases and J dropped 2 bases, with 16 bases sitting between them. The CDR3 length is 14 residues. Germline V gene data show CDR1 as DFQATT and CDR2 as SNEGSKA (reference sequence). CDR3 sequence reads: CSAPLTGPAYEQYF. The CDR3 DNA is TGCAGTGCTCCTCTTACGGGTCCCGCCTACGAGCAGTACTTC.

This clonotype has at least ten counts. The V and J genes are TRBV5-4 and TRBJ2-3; D might be TRBD2 (5 bases). CDR3 size: 18 residues. CDR1 and CDR2 (germline): SGHNT, YYREEE (reference sequence). The V gene lost 7 bases and the J gene lost 1 base, with 25 bases spanning the gap. CDR3 region: CASRSGTGGLPGTDTQYF. The CDR3 DNA reads TGTGCCAGCCGCTCAGGCACGGGCGGACTTCCTGGCACAGATACGCAGTATTTT.

This chain joins TRBV6-1 and TRBJ2-1; D gene unclear. The CDR3 is made up of 14 amino acids. V was cut by 7 bases and J by 2 bases, with 12 bases left in between. Germline V gene sequence: CDR1 MNHNS, CDR2 SASEGT. CDR3: CASIEGSPYNEQFF. The CDR3 region has the DNA TGTGCCAGCATCGAAGGGTCCCCCTACAATGAGCAGTTCTTC.

This clonotype has a single count. The J gene is TRBJ1-2, the V gene TRBV24-1; maybe TRBD1 (6 bases). V gave up 4 bases and J gave up 0 bases, with 8 bases separating them. Germline lookup yields CDR1 KGHDR and CDR2 SFDVKD. The CDR3 extends over 14 amino acids. CDR3 nucleotides: TGTGCCACCAGTGACAGGGGTTCTAACTATGGCTACACCTTC. As protein: CATSDRGSNYGYTF.

This clonotype was seen many times. The chain combines TRBV2 with TRBJ1-1, with D possibly being TRBD1 (5 bases). The CDR3 has 12 residues. Per germline, CDR1 SNHLY and CDR2 FYNNEI. The germline V and J ends were trimmed by 9 bases and 4 bases, with 12 bases remaining between them. The CDR3 DNA follows: TGTGCCAGGAGGGGCCTCGGCACTGAAGCTTTCTTT. It yields the protein CARRGLGTEAFF. The whole variable domain, filled in from reference TRBV2 and TRBJ1-1, reads EPEVTQTPSHQVTQMGQEVILRCVPISNHLYFYWYRQILGQKVEFLVSFYNNEISEKSEIFDDQFSVERPDGSNFTLKIRSTKLEDSAMYFCARRGLGTEAFFGQGTRLTVV.

The chain uses TRBV27 and TRBJ1-6; D not resolved. The CDR3 length is 15 residues. Trimming took off 3 bases at V and 4 bases at J, with 10 bases between the two ends. CDR1 is MNHEY and CDR2 is SMNVEV in the germline V gene (reference sequence). The CDR3 reads CASSLERNYNSPLHF. The CDR3 coding sequence is TGTGCCAGCAGTTTGGAACGGAATTATAATTCACCCCTCCACTTT.

This clonotype was counted ten times or more. The genes are TRBV4-1 and TRBJ1-5, with 9 positions matching TRBD1. Germline trimming cut 1 base from V and 6 bases from J; bases unmatched to any gene: 13. The CDR3 covers 18 residues. CDR1 and CDR2 from the germline V gene are MGHRA and YSYEKL. DNA for the CDR3: TGCGCCAGCAGCCAAGGTGTAAGTAAGGACAGGGGTTTTCAGCCCCAGCATTTT. Its translation is CASSQGVSKDRGFQPQHF.

This clonotype was observed at least ten times. The V gene is TRBV7-2, the J gene TRBJ2-7; TRBD2 agrees at 12 bases. Germline loops: CDR1 SGHTA, CDR2 FQGNSA. V shed 5 bases and J 5 bases; nucleotides not matched to a gene: 7. This CDR3 region has 15 residues. The CDR3 reads CASSVLAGGPHEQYF. In DNA form, the CDR3 reads TGTGCCAGCAGCGTTCTAGCGGGAGGGCCCCACGAGCAGTACTTC. The entire variable domain, with the rest obtained from reference TRBV7-2 and TRBJ2-7, is as follows: GAGVSQSPSNKVTEKGKDVELRCDPISGHTALYWYRQSLGQGLEFLIYFQGNSAPDKSGLPSDRFSAERTGGSVSTLTIQRTQQEDSAVYLCASSVLAGGPHEQYFGPGTRLTVT.

This clonotype was seen a handful of times. This chain connects TRBV24-1 to TRBJ2-1; D gene ambiguous. CDR3 size: 12 residues. Germline V gene lookup returns CDR1 KGHDR and CDR2 SFDVKD. V dropped 5 bases and J dropped 5 bases, with 6 bases sitting between them. Written as DNA, the CDR3 is TGTGCCACCAGTGCTTACGACAATGAGCAGTTCTTC. This translates into CATSAYDNEQFF.

The table lists this clonotype with many counts. V gene TRBV28 combines with J gene TRBJ1-1; the D gene is possibly TRBD1 (5 bases). This CDR3 region has 14 residues. The germline CDR1 and CDR2 sequences are MDHEN and SYDVKM. V lost 5 bases and J lost 4, with 14 bases in between. The CDR3 reads CASSEQVRGTEAFF. The DNA of the CDR3 is TGTGCCAGCAGTGAACAGGTGCGCGGCACTGAAGCTTTCTTT.

This clonotype was counted many times. The chain couples TRBV28 to TRBJ1-6; the match to TRBD1 covers 9 bases. CDR3 length: 15 residues. The J segment lost 7 bases and the V segment lost 2 bases, leaving 3 bases of the junction unmatched. Germline CDR1 and CDR2: MDHEN and SYDVKM. The CDR3 DNA follows: TGTGCCAGCAGTTTACGGGACAGGGCAAATTCACCCCTCCACTTT. It specifies CASSLRDRANSPLHF.

This clonotype was seen at least ten times. The CDR3 is CASNTGTAEPYGYTF. In DNA, the CDR3 is TGTGCCAGCAACACCGGGACTGCCGAACCGTATGGCTACACCTTC. The chain links TRBV7-9 to TRBJ1-2, with a possible D match to TRBD1 (5 bases). V dropped 7 bases and J dropped 5 bases, with 20 bases sitting between them. Germline V gene data show CDR1 as SEHNR and CDR2 as FQNEAQ (reference sequence). This CDR3 is 15 amino acids long.

This clonotype appeared a few times. The chain employs TRBV19 and TRBJ2-2, with TRBD2 identical over 11 bases. The CDR3 runs 16 residues. V trimming: 6 bases; J trimming: 0 bases; junction bases outside the gene matches: 3. From germline, CDR1 is LNHDA and CDR2 SQIVND (reference sequence). The CDR3 DNA follows: TGTGCCAGTAGAAATAGCGGGAGGGCGAACACCGGGGAGCTGTTTTTT. This gives the protein CASRNSGRANTGELFF.

The V gene is TRBV4-2, the J gene TRBJ1-5, with a possible D match to TRBD1 (6 bases). This CDR3 spans 16 amino acids. The V gene's germline CDR1 is LGHNA and CDR2 YNFKEQ. V was cut by 0 bases and J by 3 bases, with 12 bases left in between. The CDR3 loop reads CASSQDSDRTNQPQHF. CDR3 nucleotide sequence: TGTGCCAGCAGCCAAGATTCCGACAGGACCAATCAGCCCCAGCATTTT.